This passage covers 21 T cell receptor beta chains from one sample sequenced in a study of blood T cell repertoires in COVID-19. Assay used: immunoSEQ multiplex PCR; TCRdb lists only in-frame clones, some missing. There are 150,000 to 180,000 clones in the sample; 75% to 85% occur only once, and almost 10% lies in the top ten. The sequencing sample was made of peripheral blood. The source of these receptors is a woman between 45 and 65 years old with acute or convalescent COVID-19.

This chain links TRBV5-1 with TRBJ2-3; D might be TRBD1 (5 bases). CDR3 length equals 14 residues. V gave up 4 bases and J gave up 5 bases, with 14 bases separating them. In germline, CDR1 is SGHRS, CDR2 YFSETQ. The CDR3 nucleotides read TGCGCCAGCAGCACACAGGCCTCGGGAGATACGCAGTATTTT. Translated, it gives CASSTQASGDTQYF. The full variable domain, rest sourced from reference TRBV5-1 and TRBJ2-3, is KAGVTQTPRYLIKTRGQQVTLSCSPISGHRSVSWYQQTPGQGLQFLFEYFSETQRNKGNFPGRFSGRQFSNSRSEMNVSTLELGDSALYLCASSTQASGDTQYFGPGTRLTVL.

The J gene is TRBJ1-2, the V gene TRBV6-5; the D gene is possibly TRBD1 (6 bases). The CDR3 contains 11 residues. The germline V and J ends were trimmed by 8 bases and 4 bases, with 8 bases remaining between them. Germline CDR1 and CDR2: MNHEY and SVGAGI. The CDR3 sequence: CASGQSYGYTF. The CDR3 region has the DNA TGTGCCAGCGGACAGTCCTATGGCTACACCTTC.

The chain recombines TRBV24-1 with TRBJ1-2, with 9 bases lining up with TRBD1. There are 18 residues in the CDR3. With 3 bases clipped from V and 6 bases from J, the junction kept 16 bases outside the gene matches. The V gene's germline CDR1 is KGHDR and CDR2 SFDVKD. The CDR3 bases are TGTGCCACCAGTGATCCCGCCGTTGAGGACAGGGGTCACGATGGCTACACCTTC. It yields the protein CATSDPAVEDRGHDGYTF.

CDR3 in DNA: TGTGCCAGCGGGAGCGGCGGCACCGGGGAGCTGTTTTTT. This encodes CASGSGGTGELFF. J is TRBJ2-2 and V is TRBV9; tentatively, D is TRBD2 (5 bases). V lost 7 bases, J lost 4 bases, and 11 bases lay in between. The length of the CDR3 is 13 residues. CDR1 and CDR2 (germline): SGDLS, YYNGEE.

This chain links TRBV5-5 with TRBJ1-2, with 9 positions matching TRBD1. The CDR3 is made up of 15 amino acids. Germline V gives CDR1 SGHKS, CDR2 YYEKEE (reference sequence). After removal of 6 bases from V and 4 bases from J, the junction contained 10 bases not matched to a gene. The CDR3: CASIQQGALSYGYTF. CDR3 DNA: TGTGCCAGCATCCAACAGGGGGCACTGAGCTATGGCTACACCTTC. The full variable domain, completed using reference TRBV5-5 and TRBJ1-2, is DAGVTQSPTHLIKTRGQQVTLRCSPISGHKSVSWYQQVLGQGPQFIFQYYEKEERGRGNFPDRFSARQFPNYSSELNVNALLLGDSALYLCASIQQGALSYGYTFGSGTRLTVV.

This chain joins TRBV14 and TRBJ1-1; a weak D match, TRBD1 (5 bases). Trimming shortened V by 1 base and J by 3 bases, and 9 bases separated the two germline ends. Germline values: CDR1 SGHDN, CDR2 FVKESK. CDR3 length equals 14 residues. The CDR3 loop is CASSQGGVDTEAFF. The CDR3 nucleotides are TGTGCCAGCAGCCAAGGGGGGGTGGACACTGAAGCTTTCTTT.

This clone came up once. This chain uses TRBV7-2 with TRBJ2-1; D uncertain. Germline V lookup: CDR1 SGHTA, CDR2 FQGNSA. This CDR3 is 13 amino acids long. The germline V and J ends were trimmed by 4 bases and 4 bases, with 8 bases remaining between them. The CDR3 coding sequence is TGTGCCAGCAGCTCCTACGAATACAATGAGCAGTTCTTC. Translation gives CASSSYEYNEQFF.

CDR3 sequence reads: CAGNRGRRETQYF. The CDR3 DNA is TGTGCCGGAAACAGGGGGCGCAGGGAGACCCAGTACTTC. The chain is built from TRBV2 and TRBJ2-5; 9 bases align to TRBD1. V gave up 11 bases and J gave up 5 bases; unmatched junction bases: 9. This CDR3 spans 13 amino acids. Germline loops: CDR1 SNHLY, CDR2 FYNNEI.

The CDR3 sequence: CASSQGRGGYEQFF. The DNA of the CDR3 is TGTGCCAGCAGCCAAGGCAGGGGAGGGTATGAGCAGTTCTTC. The V gene is TRBV4-2, the J gene TRBJ2-1; D is possibly TRBD2 (7 bases). Trimming stripped 1 base from V and 8 bases from J, with 12 bases between. The germline CDR1 and CDR2 sequences are LGHNA and YNFKEQ. The CDR3 length is 14 residues.

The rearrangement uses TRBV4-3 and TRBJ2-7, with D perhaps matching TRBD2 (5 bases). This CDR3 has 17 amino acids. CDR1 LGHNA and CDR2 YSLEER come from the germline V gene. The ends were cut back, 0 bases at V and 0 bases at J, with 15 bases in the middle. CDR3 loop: CASSQDHEAGSSYEQYF. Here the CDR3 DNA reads TGCGCCAGCAGCCAAGATCATGAGGCGGGTAGCTCCTACGAGCAGTACTTC.

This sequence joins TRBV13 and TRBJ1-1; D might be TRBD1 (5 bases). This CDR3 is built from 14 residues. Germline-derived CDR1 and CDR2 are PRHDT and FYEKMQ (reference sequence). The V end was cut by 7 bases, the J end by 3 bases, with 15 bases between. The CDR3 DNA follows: TGTGCCAGCATGACCAGCACAGGTTACACTGAAGCTTTCTTT. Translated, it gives CASMTSTGYTEAFF.

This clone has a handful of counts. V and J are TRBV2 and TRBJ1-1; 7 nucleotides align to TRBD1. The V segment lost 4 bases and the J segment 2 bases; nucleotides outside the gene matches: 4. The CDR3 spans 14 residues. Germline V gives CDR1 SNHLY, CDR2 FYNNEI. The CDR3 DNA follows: TGTGCCAGCAGTGCCCGACAGGGAAACACTGAAGCTTTCTTT. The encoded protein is CASSARQGNTEAFF. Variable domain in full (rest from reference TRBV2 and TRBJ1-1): EPEVTQTPSHQVTQMGQEVILRCVPISNHLYFYWYRQILGQKVEFLVSFYNNEISEKSEIFDDQFSVERPDGSNFTLKIRSTKLEDSAMYFCASSARQGNTEAFFGQGTRLTVV.

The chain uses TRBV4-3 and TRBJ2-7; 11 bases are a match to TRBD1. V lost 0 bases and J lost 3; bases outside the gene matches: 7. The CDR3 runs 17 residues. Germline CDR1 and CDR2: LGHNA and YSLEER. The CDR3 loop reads CASSQDPPGTGGYEQYF. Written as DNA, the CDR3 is TGCGCCAGCAGCCAAGATCCGCCCGGGACAGGGGGCTACGAGCAGTACTTC.

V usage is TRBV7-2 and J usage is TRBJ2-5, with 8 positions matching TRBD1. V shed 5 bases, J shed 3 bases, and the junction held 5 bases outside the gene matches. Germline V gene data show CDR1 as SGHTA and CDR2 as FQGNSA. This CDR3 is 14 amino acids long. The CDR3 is CASSTRQGKETQYF. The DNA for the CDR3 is TGTGCCAGCAGCACTCGACAGGGGAAAGAGACCCAGTACTTC.

In DNA form, the CDR3 reads TGTGCCAGCTCACCACCTTCAACCCGGGAGACCCAGTACTTC. Translated, it gives CASSPPSTRETQYF. This chain uses TRBV18 with TRBJ2-5; D unresolved. The CDR3 totals 14 residues. Trimming removed 0 bases from V and 5 bases from J, with 10 bases in between. Germline V gives CDR1 KGHSH, CDR2 LQKENI.

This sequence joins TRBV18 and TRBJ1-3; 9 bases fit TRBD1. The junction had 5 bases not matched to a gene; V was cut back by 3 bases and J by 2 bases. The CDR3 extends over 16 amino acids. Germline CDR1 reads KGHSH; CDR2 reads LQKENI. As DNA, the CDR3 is TGTGCCAGCTCACCCGTACAGGGGGCGGCTGGAAACACCATATATTTT. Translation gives CASSPVQGAAGNTIYF.

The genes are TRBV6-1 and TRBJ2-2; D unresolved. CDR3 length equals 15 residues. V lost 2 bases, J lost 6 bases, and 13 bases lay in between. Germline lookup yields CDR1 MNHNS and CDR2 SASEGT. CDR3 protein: CASSETSGTPGELFF. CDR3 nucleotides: TGTGCCAGCAGTGAAACGTCAGGCACCCCCGGGGAGCTGTTTTTT.

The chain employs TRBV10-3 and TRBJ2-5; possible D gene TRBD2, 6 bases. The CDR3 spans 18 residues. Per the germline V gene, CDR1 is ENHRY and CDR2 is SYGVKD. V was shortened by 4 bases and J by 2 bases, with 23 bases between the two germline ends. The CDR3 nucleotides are TGTGCCATCAGTGGGAAAAGGGCCCGGACGGGAGATCAAGAGACCCAGTACTTC. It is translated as CAISGKRARTGDQETQYF.

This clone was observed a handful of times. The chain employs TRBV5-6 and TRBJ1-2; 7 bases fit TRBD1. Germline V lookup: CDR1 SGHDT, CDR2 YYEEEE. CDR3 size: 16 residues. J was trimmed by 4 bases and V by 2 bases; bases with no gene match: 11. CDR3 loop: CASSFNPGQVLYGYTF. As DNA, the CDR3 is TGTGCCAGCAGCTTTAATCCTGGACAGGTCCTCTATGGCTACACCTTC.

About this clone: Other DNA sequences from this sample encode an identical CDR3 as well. CDR3 DNA sequence: TGCGCCAGCAGCCAAGACCTTCGCGGGGGCAATCAGCCCCAGCATTTT. It is translated as CASSQDLRGGNQPQHF. The J gene is TRBJ1-5, the V gene TRBV4-3; D gene unclear. Between the trimmed V and J ends, which lost 0 bases and 2 bases, there was a span of 11 bases. Germline V gene sequence: CDR1 LGHNA, CDR2 YSLEER. CDR3 length equals 16 residues.

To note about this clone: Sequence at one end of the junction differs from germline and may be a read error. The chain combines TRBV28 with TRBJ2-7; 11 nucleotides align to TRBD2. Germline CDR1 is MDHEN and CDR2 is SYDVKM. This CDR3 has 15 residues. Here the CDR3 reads CASTLAGGPVYEQYF. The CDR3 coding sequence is TGTGCCAGCACTTTAGCGGGAGGGCCGGTCTACGAGCAGTACTTC.